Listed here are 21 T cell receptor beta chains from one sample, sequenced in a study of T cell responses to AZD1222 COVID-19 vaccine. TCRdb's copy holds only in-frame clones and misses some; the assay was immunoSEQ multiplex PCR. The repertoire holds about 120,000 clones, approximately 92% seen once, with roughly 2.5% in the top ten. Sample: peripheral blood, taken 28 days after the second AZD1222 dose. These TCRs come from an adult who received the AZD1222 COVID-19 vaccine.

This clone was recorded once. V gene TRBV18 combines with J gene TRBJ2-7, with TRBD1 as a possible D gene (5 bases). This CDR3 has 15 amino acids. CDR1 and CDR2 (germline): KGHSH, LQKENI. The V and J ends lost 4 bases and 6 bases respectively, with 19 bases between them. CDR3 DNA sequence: TGTGCCAGCTCACAGGGGCAGGCTCGAACCACCGAGCAGTACTTC. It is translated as CASSQGQARTTEQYF.

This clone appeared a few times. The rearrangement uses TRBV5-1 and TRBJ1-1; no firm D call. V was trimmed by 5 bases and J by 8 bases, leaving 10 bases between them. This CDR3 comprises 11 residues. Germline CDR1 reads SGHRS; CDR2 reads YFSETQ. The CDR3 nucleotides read TGCGCCAGCAGTCGGGAGGGCGAAGCTTTCTTT. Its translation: CASSREGEAFF. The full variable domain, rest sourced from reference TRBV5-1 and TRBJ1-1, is KAGVTQTPRYLIKTRGQQVTLSCSPISGHRSVSWYQQTPGQGLQFLFEYFSETQRNKGNFPGRFSGRQFSNSRSEMNVSTLELGDSALYLCASSREGEAFFGQGTRLTVV.

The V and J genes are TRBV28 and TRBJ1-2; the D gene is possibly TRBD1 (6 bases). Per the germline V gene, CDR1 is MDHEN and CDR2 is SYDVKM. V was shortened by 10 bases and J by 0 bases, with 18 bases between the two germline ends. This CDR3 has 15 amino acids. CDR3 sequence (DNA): TGTGCCATTGGGAGGGGGGCAGATACTAACTATGGCTACACCTTC. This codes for CAIGRGADTNYGYTF.

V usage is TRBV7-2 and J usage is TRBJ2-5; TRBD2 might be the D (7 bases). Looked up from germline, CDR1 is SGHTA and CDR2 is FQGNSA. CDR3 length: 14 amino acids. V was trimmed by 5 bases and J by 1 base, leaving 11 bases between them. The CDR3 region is CASSTGGAQETQYF. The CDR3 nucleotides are TGTGCCAGCAGCACTGGGGGGGCCCAAGAGACCCAGTACTTC.

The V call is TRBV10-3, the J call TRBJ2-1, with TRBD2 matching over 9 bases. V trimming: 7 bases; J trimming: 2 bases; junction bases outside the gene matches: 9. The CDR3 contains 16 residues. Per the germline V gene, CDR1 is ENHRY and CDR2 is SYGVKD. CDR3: CAIKSAGGQPYNEQFF. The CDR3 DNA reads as TGTGCCATCAAATCAGCGGGGGGTCAACCCTACAATGAGCAGTTCTTC.

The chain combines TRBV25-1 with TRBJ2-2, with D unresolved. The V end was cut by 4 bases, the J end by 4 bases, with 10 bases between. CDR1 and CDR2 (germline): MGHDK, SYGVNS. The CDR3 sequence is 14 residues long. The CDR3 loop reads CASSGPVTTGELFF. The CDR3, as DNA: TGTGCCAGCAGTGGCCCAGTAACCACCGGGGAGCTGTTTTTT.

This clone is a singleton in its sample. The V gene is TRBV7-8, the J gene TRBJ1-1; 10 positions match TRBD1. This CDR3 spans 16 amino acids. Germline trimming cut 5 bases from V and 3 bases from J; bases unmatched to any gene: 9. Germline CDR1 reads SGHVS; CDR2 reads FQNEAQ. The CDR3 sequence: CASSHGGTGADTEAFF. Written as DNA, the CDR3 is TGTGCCAGCAGCCACGGCGGGACAGGGGCGGACACTGAAGCTTTCTTT.

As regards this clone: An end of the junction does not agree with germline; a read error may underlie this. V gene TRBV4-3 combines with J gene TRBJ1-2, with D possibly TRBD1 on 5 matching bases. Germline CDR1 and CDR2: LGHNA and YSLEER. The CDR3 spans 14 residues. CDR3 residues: CASSQDPGGYLRAF. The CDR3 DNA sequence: TGCGCCAGCAGCCAAGATCCGGGGGGGTATCTTCGGGCCTTC.

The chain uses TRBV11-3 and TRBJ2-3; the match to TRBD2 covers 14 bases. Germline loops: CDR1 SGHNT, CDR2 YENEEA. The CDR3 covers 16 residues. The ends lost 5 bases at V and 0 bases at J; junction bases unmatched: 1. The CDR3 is CASSGTSGGSTDTQYF. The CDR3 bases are TGTGCCAGCAGCGGGACTAGCGGGGGTAGCACAGATACGCAGTATTTT.

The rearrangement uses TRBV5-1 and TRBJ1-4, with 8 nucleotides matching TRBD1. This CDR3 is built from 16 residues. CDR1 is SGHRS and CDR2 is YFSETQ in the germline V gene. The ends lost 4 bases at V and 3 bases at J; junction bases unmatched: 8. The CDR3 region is CASSPSGGTANEKLFF. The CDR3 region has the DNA TGCGCCAGCAGCCCGTCAGGGGGCACGGCTAATGAAAAACTGTTTTTT. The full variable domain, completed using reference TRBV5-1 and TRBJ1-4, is KAGVTQTPRYLIKTRGQQVTLSCSPISGHRSVSWYQQTPGQGLQFLFEYFSETQRNKGNFPGRFSGRQFSNSRSEMNVSTLELGDSALYLCASSPSGGTANEKLFFGSGTQLSVL.

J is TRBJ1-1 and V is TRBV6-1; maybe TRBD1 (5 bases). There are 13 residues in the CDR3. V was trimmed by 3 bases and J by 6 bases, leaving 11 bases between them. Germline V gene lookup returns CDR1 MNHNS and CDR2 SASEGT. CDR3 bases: TGTGCCAGCAGTGAGACCGGGACCGCTGAAGCTTTCTTT. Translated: CASSETGTAEAFF.

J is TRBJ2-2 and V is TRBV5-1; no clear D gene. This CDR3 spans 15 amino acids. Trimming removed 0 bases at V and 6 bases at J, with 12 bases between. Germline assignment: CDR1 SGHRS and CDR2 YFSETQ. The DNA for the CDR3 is TGCGCCAGCAGCTTGGCGAGCGTCCTCGCCGGGGAGCTGTTTTTT. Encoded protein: CASSLASVLAGELFF.

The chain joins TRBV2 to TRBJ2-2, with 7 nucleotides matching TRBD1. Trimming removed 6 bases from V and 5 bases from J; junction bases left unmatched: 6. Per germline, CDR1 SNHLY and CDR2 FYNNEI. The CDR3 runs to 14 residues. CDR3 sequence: CASRASGQTGELFF. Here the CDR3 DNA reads TGTGCCAGCAGAGCGTCGGGACAGACCGGGGAGCTGTTTTTT.

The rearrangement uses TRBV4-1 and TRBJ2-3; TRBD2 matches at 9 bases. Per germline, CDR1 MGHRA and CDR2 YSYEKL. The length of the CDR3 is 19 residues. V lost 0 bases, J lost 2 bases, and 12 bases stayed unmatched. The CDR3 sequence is CASSQEYRSGGSITDTQYF. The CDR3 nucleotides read TGCGCCAGCAGCCAAGAGTACAGGAGCGGGGGGTCCATCACAGATACGCAGTATTTT.

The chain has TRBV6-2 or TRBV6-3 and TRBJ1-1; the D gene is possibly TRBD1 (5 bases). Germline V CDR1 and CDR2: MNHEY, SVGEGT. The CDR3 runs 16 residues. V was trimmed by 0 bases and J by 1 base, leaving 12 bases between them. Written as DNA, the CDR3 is TGTGCCAGCAGTTACTCGGACGGGGCCGAGAACACTGAAGCTTTCTTT. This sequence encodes CASSYSDGAENTEAFF.

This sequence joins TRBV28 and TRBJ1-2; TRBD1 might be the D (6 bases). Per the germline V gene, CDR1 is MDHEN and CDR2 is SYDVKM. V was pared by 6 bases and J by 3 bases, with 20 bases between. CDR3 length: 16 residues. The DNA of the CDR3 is TGTGCCAGCAGCCCAGCCGGGGGGCGCGGGTACTATGGCTACACCTTC. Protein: CASSPAGGRGYYGYTF.

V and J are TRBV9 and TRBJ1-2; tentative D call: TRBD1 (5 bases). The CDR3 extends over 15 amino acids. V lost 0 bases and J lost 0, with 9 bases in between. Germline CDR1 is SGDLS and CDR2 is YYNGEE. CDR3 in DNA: TGTGCCAGCAGCGTAGGTAGGGGTACTAACTATGGCTACACCTTC. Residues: CASSVGRGTNYGYTF.

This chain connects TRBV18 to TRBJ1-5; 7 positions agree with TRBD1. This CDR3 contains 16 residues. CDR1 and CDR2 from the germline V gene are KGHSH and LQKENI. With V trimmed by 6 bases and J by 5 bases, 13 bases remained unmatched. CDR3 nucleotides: TGTGCCAGCTCGGACCCCACGAAGGGGGCGGATCAGCCCCAGCATTTT. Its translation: CASSDPTKGADQPQHF.

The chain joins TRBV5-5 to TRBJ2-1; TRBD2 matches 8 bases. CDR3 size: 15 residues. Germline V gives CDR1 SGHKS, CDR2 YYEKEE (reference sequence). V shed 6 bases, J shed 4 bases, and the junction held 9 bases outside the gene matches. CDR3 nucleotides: TGTGCCAGCACCGCCCGGGGGGGCGGGTACAATGAGCAGTTCTTC. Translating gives CASTARGGGYNEQFF.

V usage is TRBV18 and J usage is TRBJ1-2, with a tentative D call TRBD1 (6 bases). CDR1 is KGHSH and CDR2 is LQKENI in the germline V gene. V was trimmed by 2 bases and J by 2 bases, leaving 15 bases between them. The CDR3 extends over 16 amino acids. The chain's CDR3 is CASSPKLAGANYGYTF. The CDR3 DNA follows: TGTGCCAGCTCACCAAAGTTGGCAGGGGCCAACTATGGCTACACCTTC.

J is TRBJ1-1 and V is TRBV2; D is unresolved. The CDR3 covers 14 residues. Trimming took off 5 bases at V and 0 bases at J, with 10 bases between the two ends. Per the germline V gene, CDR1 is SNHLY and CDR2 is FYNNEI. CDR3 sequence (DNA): TGTGCCAGCAGTCAAAATGGATTGAACACTGAAGCTTTCTTT. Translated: CASSQNGLNTEAFF.